The 27 T cell receptor beta chains reported below all come from one sample, sequenced in a study of identical twins. TCRdb analysed the 5' RACE reads with MiXCR anew, one entry per CDR3 protein. The data contain a few hundred thousand distinct CDR3 sequences, 9% to 15% of them seen just once; the ten biggest clones take up around 7.2%. This sample also belongs to another study, concerning yellow fever vaccine responses in identical twins.

The sequenced sample was CD8+ T cells sorted from blood. The source is a woman between 18 and 29 years old in good health.

This clonotype was detected once. J is TRBJ2-1 and V is TRBV6-1, with TRBD2 matching 11 bases. V lost 7 bases and J lost 4; bases outside the gene matches: 6. This CDR3 region has 15 residues. The germline V gene encodes CDR1 MNHNS and CDR2 SASEGT. The CDR3 protein is CASKTGTSGYNEQFF. CDR3 DNA sequence: TGTGCCAGCAAAACCGGGACTAGCGGATACAATGAGCAGTTCTTC.

A few counts support this clonotype. The chain links TRBV12-5 to TRBJ2-1, with 14 bases matching TRBD2. Germline-derived CDR1 and CDR2 are LGHNT and FRNRAP. The trim removed 11 bases at V and 0 bases at J, leaving 6 bases unmatched. The CDR3 is made up of 16 amino acids. The CDR3, as DNA: TGTGCTGGACTAGCGGGAGGCCCCAGCTCCTACAATGAGCAGTTCTTC. As protein: CAGLAGGPSSYNEQFF.

This clonotype has a count of ten or more. The chain employs TRBV7-3 and TRBJ2-1; D call uncertain. V shed 0 bases and J shed 8 bases, with 17 bases lying between them. Germline CDR1 SGHTA, CDR2 FQGTGA. The CDR3 length is 16 residues. CDR3 DNA: TGTGCCAGCAGCTTAACCCCTGGGCAGACGGCCCATGAGCAGTTCTTC. It yields the protein CASSLTPGQTAHEQFF.

This clonotype was seen more than once but under ten times. The rearrangement uses TRBV27 and TRBJ2-3; 7 positions match TRBD1. The germline V gene has CDR1 MNHEY and CDR2 SMNVEV (reference sequence). V lost 7 bases to trimming and J lost 0 bases; unmatched junction nucleotides: 1. This CDR3 region has 13 residues. The CDR3 DNA reads as TGTGCCAGCAAAGGGGGCAGCACAGATACGCAGTATTTT. Its translation: CASKGGSTDTQYF.

In this sample, this clonotype turned up many times. V usage is TRBV12-3 or TRBV12-4 and J usage is TRBJ2-5, with 7 bases that match TRBD1. Unmatched junction bases numbered 1, after V lost 4 bases and J lost 2 bases. This CDR3 is 13 amino acids long. CDR3 protein: CASSWDRQETQYF. In DNA form, the CDR3 reads TGTGCCAGCAGTTGGGACAGACAAGAGACCCAGTACTTC.

This clonotype has only a few counts. The chain joins TRBV9 to TRBJ2-7; D is uncertain. Germline V gene data show CDR1 as SGDLS and CDR2 as YYNGEE. Trimming left V 4 bases short and J 4 bases short, with 18 bases between. The CDR3 consists of 15 residues. This CDR3 is CASSLAAGEVYEQYF. Here the CDR3 DNA reads TGTGCCAGCAGCCTCGCGGCAGGCGAGGTTTACGAGCAGTACTTC.

This clonotype appeared a few times. The V gene is TRBV6-1, the J gene TRBJ2-3, with 7 bases matching TRBD2. This CDR3 contains 14 residues. CDR1 is MNHNS, CDR2 SASEGT, per germline. J was trimmed by 4 bases and V by 10 bases; bases with no gene match: 11. The chain's CDR3 is CATAYREEPDTQYF. The CDR3 bases are TGTGCCACAGCGTATCGGGAGGAGCCAGATACGCAGTATTTT.

This clonotype was counted at least ten times. The rearrangement joins TRBV7-9 to TRBJ2-7, with D uncertain. The CDR3 is 11 amino acids. V gave up 4 bases and J gave up 6 bases, with 7 bases separating them. The germline V gene encodes CDR1 SEHNR and CDR2 FQNEAQ (reference sequence). The CDR3 region is CASSWGVEQYF. In nucleotides, the CDR3 is TGTGCCAGCAGCTGGGGTGTCGAGCAGTACTTC.

The CDR3 DNA follows: TGCAGTGCTAGAGATAGGCACGGGTGGTATGAGCAGTTCTTC. Amino acids: CSARDRHGWYEQFF. The chain uses TRBV20-1 and TRBJ2-1; no clear D. The V end was cut by 0 bases, the J end by 8 bases, with 14 bases between. CDR1 is DFQATT, CDR2 SNEGSKA, per germline (reference sequence). There are 14 residues in the CDR3.

The CDR3 reads CASSGAPAEAFF. The CDR3 region has the DNA TGTGCCAGCAGCGGAGCTCCAGCTGAAGCTTTCTTT. The chain has TRBV7-8 and TRBJ1-1; D not resolved. This CDR3 spans 12 amino acids. Germline CDR1 is SGHVS and CDR2 is FQNEAQ. Trimming removed 5 bases from V and 6 bases from J, with 10 bases in between.

This rearrangement joins TRBV4-1 to TRBJ1-1; tentative D call: TRBD1 (6 bases). The germline V and J ends were trimmed by 0 bases and 5 bases, with 19 bases remaining between them. Germline values: CDR1 MGHRA, CDR2 YSYEKL. This CDR3 region has 17 residues. Here the CDR3 DNA reads TGCGCCAGCAGCCAAGATCTTGGGGGCCCCAGGGAGACTGAAGCTTTCTTT. Amino acids: CASSQDLGGPRETEAFF.

This clonotype was recorded a few times. J is TRBJ2-1 and V is TRBV5-4, with 9 bases matching TRBD2. CDR1 is SGHNT and CDR2 is YYREEE in the germline V gene (reference sequence). The length of the CDR3 is 23 residues. Trimming took 0 bases from V and 6 from J; bases not matched to a gene: 28. CDR3 nucleotide sequence: TGTGCCAGCAGCTTGGTAGCTCTAGCGGGATACTATGGGGATCTGGATGGGACCAATGAGCAGTTCTTC. This encodes CASSLVALAGYYGDLDGTNEQFF.

The table lists this clonotype with a few counts. This chain joins TRBV4-2 and TRBJ2-1, with D tentatively TRBD2 (5 bases). This CDR3 spans 15 amino acids. Germline assignment: CDR1 LGHNA and CDR2 YNFKEQ. The V gene lost 1 base and the J gene lost 10 bases, with 17 bases spanning the gap. The CDR3 DNA follows: TGTGCCAGCAGCCAAGGCGGCCACGGCGGGCCCGAGCAGTTCTTC. The encoded protein is CASSQGGHGGPEQFF.

This clonotype appeared many times. V is TRBV12-3 or TRBV12-4 and J is TRBJ2-5; no firm D call. This CDR3 region has 13 residues. V gave up 2 bases and J gave up 2 bases, with 6 bases separating them. This CDR3 reads CASSLSQQETQYF. In nucleotides, the CDR3 is TGTGCCAGCAGTTTAAGCCAGCAAGAGACCCAGTACTTC.

The V gene is TRBV2, the J gene TRBJ1-1, with 11 bases identical to TRBD1. CDR3 length equals 14 residues. Unmatched junction bases numbered 5, after V lost 6 bases and J lost 5 bases. The germline V gene has CDR1 SNHLY and CDR2 FYNNEI. In DNA, the CDR3 is TGTGCCAGCAGGGACAGGGGGCGCGTAACTGAAGCTTTCTTT. Translating gives CASRDRGRVTEAFF.

The chain recombines TRBV28 with TRBJ2-7; D is unclear. Germline lookup yields CDR1 MDHEN and CDR2 SYDVKM. V lost 9 bases and J lost 0, with 15 bases in between. The CDR3 extends over 14 amino acids. CDR3 coding DNA: TGTGCCAGTAGCCCTACCGGTAGCTCCTACGAGCAGTACGTC. Translation gives CASSPTGSSYEQYV.

The rearrangement joins TRBV6-5 to TRBJ2-7; 8 bases fit TRBD1. The CDR3 sequence is 13 residues long. After removal of 4 bases from V and 5 bases from J, the junction contained 4 bases not matched to a gene. Germline V CDR1 and CDR2: MNHEY, SVGAGI. The CDR3 DNA reads as TGTGCCAGCAGTTCCGGACAGGGACACGAGCAGTACGTC. Translation gives CASSSGQGHEQYV.

V gene TRBV3-1 combines with J gene TRBJ2-1; D might be TRBD2 (6 bases). The CDR3 is 14 residues long. CDR1 and CDR2 from the germline V gene are LGHDT and YNNKEL (reference sequence). Between the trimmed V and J ends, which lost 3 bases and 6 bases, there was a span of 12 bases. CDR3 coding DNA: TGTGCCAGCAGCCAGCCAGGGACTGCCAATGAGCAGTTCTTC. As protein: CASSQPGTANEQFF.

Only a few counts were recorded for this clonotype. The chain links TRBV7-8 to TRBJ2-3, with D possibly matching TRBD1 (6 bases). The V and J ends lost 7 bases and 1 base respectively, with 12 bases between them. Germline-derived CDR1 and CDR2 are SGHVS and FQNEAQ. The length of the CDR3 is 14 residues. CDR3 amino acids: CASNPEGGTDTQYF. CDR3 DNA: TGTGCCAGCAATCCCGAGGGGGGCACAGATACGCAGTATTTT. Using reference TRBV7-8 and TRBJ2-3 for the parts outside the CDR3, the full variable domain is GAGVSQSPRYKVAKRGQDVALRCDPISGHVSLFWYQQALGQGPEFLTYFQNEAQLDKSGLPSDRFFAERPEGSVSTLKIQRTQQEDSAVYLCASNPEGGTDTQYFGPGTRLTVL.

The chain couples TRBV15 to TRBJ1-2; TRBD1 agrees at 7 bases. J gave up 0 bases and V 6 bases, and 13 bases lay outside the gene matches. From germline, CDR1 is LNHNV and CDR2 YYDKDF (reference sequence). The CDR3 length is 17 residues. The CDR3: CATSPPRGQYTNYGYTF. CDR3 in DNA: TGTGCCACCAGTCCTCCCAGGGGACAGTATACTAACTATGGCTACACCTTC.

In its sample, this clonotype was seen a few times. The chain uses TRBV20-1 and TRBJ1-1; D gene unclear. From germline, CDR1 is DFQATT and CDR2 SNEGSKA (reference sequence). The ends were cut back, 1 base at V and 0 bases at J, with 9 bases in the middle. This CDR3 spans 14 amino acids. The CDR3 protein is CSARAHLLNTEAFF. The CDR3 bases are TGCAGTGCTAGAGCCCACCTTCTGAACACTGAAGCTTTCTTT.

This rearrangement joins TRBV5-1 to TRBJ1-1; D ambiguous. With 2 bases removed from V and 0 bases from J, the gap between germline ends came to 11 bases. The germline V gene has CDR1 SGHRS and CDR2 YFSETQ. This CDR3 is 15 amino acids long. This CDR3 reads CASSFADGLNTEAFF. CDR3 DNA sequence: TGCGCCAGCAGCTTTGCGGACGGATTGAACACTGAAGCTTTCTTT.

The chain carries TRBV3-1 and TRBJ2-2; a possible D gene is TRBD1 (5 bases). Germline V gives CDR1 LGHDT, CDR2 YNNKEL (reference sequence). The CDR3 covers 15 residues. V was clipped by 2 bases and J by 7 bases, with 14 bases between them. The CDR3 sequence is CASSQSRDYVGELFF. Written as DNA, the CDR3 is TGTGCCAGCAGCCAATCCAGGGATTACGTCGGGGAGCTGTTTTTT.

This clonotype was observed a handful of times. The chain joins TRBV29-1 to TRBJ2-1, with 9 bases matching TRBD1. Germline V lookup: CDR1 SQVTM, CDR2 ANQGSEA. CDR3 length: 13 amino acids. V lost 7 bases, J lost 4 bases, and 5 bases stayed unmatched. The CDR3 loop is CSGTGGTYNEQFF. The CDR3, as DNA: TGCAGCGGCACAGGGGGCACATACAATGAGCAGTTCTTC.

The sample holds a few counts of this clonotype. This rearrangement joins TRBV5-1 to TRBJ2-7; D remains unclear. This CDR3 has 14 amino acids. In germline, CDR1 is SGHRS, CDR2 YFSETQ. V lost 6 bases to trimming and J lost 3 bases, with 16 bases between them. DNA of the CDR3: TGCGCCAGCACCGGCCCATCCCCCTACTACGAGCAGTACGTC. It encodes CASTGPSPYYEQYV.

This clonotype came up many times. The chain is built from TRBV12-3 or TRBV12-4 and TRBJ1-2, with D maybe TRBD1 (6 bases). The CDR3 has 12 residues. With 5 bases removed from V and 8 bases from J, the gap between germline ends came to 12 bases. The CDR3 bases are TGTGCCAGCAGTAAAACAGGGTACGGCTACACCTTC. The encoded protein is CASSKTGYGYTF.

This clonotype was seen a handful of times. The rearrangement links TRBV6-1 to TRBJ2-6, with TRBD1 identical over 9 bases. The CDR3 contains 17 residues. The V and J ends lost 2 bases and 4 bases, in that order; junction bases with no gene match: 6. Germline V CDR1 and CDR2: MNHNS, SASEGT. The CDR3 spells CASSEPYRGRGANVLTF. The CDR3, as DNA: TGTGCCAGCAGTGAACCCTACAGGGGGCGAGGGGCCAACGTCCTGACTTTC.